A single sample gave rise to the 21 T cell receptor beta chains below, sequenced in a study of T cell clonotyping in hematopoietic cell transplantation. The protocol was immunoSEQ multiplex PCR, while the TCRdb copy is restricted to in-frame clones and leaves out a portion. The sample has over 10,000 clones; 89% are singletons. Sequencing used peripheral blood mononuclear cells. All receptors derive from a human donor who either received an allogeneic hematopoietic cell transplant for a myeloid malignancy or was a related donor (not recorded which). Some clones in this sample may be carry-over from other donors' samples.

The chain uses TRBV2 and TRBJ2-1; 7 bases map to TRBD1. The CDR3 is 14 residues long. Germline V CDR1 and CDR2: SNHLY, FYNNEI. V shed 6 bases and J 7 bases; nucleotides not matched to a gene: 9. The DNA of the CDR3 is TGTGCCAGCAGAGAACAGGGGCCTACGAATGAGCAGTTCTTC. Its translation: CASREQGPTNEQFF.

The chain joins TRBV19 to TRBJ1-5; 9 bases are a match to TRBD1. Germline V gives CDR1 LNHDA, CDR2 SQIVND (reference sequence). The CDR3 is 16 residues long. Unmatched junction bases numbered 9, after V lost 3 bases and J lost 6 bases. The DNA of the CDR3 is TGTGCCAGTAGTATCTCTACAGGGGGCGCGGGTCAGCCCCAGCATTTT. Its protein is CASSISTGGAGQPQHF. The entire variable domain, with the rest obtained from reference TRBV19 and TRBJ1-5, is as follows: DGGITQSPKYLFRKEGQNVTLSCEQNLNHDAMYWYRQDPGQGLRLIYYSQIVNDFQKGDIAEGYSVSREKKESFPLTVTSAQKNPTAFYLCASSISTGGAGQPQHFGDGTRLSIL.

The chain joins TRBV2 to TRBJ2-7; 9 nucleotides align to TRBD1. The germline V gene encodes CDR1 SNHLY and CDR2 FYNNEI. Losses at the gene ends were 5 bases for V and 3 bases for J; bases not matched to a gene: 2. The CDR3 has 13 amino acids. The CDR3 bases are TGTGCCAGCAGTTTGGACAGGGGCTACGAGCAGTACTTC. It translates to CASSLDRGYEQYF.

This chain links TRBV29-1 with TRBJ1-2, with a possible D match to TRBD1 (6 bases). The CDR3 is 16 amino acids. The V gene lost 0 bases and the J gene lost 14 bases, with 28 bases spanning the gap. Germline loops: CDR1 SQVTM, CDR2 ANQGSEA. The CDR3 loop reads CSVEDPQGRGPGDITF. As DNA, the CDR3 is TGCAGCGTTGAAGATCCCCAAGGACGGGGGCCGGGAGACATAACCTTC. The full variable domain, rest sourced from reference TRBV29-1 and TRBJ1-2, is SAVISQKPSRDICQRGTSLTIQCQVDSQVTMMFWYRQQPGQSLTLIATANQGSEATYESGFVIDKFPISRPNLTFSTLTVSNMSPEDSSIYLCSVEDPQGRGPGDITFGSGTRLTVV.

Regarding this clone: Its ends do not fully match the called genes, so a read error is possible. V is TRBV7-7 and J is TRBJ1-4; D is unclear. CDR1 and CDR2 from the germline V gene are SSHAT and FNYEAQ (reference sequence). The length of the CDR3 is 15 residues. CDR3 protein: CASSLGASTNEKLFF. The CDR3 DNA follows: TGTGCTAGCAGCTTAGGAGCATCAACTAATGAAAAACTGTTTTTT.

The CDR3 DNA follows: TGTGCCAGTAGGGAACAGGGGTTCACTGAAGCTTTCTTT. Translating gives CASREQGFTEAFF. This chain joins TRBV19 and TRBJ1-1; 7 nucleotides agree with TRBD1. CDR3 length: 13 amino acids. Germline CDR1 LNHDA, CDR2 SQIVND (reference sequence). Trimming at V came to 6 bases and at J to 4 bases, leaving 5 bases not matched to a gene.

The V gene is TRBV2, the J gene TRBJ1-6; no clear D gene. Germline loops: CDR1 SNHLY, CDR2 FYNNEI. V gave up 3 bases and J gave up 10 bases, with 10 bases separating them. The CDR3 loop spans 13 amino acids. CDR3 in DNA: TGTGCCAGCAGTGAGGGTACTAGCTCACCCCTCCACTTT. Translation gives CASSEGTSSPLHF.

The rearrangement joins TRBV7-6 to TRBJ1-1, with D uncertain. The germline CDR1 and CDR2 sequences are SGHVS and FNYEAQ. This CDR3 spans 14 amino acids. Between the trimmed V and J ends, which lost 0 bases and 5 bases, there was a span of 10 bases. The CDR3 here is CASSLAGSYTEAFF. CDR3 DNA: TGTGCCAGCAGCTTAGCGGGGTCTTATACTGAAGCTTTCTTT. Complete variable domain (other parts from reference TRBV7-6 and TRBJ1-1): GAGVSQSPRYKVTKRGQDVALRCDPISGHVSLYWYRQALGQGPEFLTYFNYEAQQDKSGLPNDRFSAERPEGSISTLTIQRTEQRDSAMYRCASSLAGSYTEAFFGQGTRLTVV.

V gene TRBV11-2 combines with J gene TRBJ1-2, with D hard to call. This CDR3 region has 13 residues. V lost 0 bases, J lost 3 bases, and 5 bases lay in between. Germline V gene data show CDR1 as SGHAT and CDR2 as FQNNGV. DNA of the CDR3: TGTGCCAGCAGCTTAGAACAGTACTATGGCTACACCTTC. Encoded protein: CASSLEQYYGYTF.

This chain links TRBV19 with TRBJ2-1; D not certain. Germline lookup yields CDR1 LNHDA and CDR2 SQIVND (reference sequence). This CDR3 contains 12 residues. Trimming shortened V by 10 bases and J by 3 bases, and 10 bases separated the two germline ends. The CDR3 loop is CATYDRYNEQFF. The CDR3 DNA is TGTGCCACCTATGACCGCTACAATGAGCAGTTCTTC.

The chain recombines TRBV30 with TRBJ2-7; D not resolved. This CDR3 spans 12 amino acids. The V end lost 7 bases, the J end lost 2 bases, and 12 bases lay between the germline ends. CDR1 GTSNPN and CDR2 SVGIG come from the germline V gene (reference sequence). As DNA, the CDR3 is TGTGCCTCAGCGAAATCTACCTACGAGCAGTACTTC. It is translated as CASAKSTYEQYF.

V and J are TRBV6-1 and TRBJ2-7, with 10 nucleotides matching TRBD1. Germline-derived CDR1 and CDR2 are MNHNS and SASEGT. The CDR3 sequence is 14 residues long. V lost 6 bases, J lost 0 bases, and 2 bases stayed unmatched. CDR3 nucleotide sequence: TGTGCCAGCAGGGGGACAGGGGTCTCCTACGAGCAGTACTTC. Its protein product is CASRGTGVSYEQYF.

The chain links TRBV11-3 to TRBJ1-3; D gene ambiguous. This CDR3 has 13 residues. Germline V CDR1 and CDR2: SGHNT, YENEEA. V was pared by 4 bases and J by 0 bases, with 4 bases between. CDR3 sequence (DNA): TGTGCCAGCAGCTCACACTCTGGAAACACCATATATTTT. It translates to CASSSHSGNTIYF.

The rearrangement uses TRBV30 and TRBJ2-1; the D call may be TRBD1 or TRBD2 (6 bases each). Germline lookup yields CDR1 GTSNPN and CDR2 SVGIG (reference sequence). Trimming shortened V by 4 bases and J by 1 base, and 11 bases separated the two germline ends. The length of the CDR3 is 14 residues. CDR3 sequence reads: CAWNRGPSYNEQFF. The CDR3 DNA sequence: TGTGCCTGGAATCGGGGGCCTTCCTACAATGAGCAGTTCTTC.

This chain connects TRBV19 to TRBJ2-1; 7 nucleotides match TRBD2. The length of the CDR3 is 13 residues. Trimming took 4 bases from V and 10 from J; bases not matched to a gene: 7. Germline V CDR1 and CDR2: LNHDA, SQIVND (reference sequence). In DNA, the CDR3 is TGTGCCAGTAGTAGTGTGCGGGGGATGGAGCAGTTCTTC. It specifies CASSSVRGMEQFF.

The CDR3 DNA reads as TGTGCCAGTAGTATTGGGGGAGGGACAGCCTACGAGCAGTACTTC. This sequence encodes CASSIGGGTAYEQYF. The rearrangement joins TRBV19 to TRBJ2-7; D may be TRBD1 or TRBD2 (7 bases each). V was cut by 3 bases and J by 2 bases, with 14 bases left in between. CDR3 size: 15 residues. Germline CDR1 and CDR2: LNHDA and SQIVND (reference sequence).

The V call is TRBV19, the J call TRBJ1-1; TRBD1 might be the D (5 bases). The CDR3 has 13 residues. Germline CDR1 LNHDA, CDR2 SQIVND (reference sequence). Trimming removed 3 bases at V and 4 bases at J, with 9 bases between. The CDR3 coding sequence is TGTGCCAGTAGTATCAGGGATATCACTGAAGCTTTCTTT. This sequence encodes CASSIRDITEAFF.

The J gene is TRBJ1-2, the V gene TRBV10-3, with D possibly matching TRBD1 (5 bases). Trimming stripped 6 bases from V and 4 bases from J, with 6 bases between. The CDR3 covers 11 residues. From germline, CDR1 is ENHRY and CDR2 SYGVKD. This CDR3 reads CAIRGTYGYTF. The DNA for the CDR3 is TGTGCCATCAGGGGGACCTATGGCTACACCTTC.

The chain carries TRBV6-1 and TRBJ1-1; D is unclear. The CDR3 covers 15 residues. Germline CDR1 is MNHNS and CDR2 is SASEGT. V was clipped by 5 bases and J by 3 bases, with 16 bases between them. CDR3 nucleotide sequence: TGTGCCAGCAGTATAAGGAATACGGACTACACTGAAGCTTTCTTT. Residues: CASSIRNTDYTEAFF.

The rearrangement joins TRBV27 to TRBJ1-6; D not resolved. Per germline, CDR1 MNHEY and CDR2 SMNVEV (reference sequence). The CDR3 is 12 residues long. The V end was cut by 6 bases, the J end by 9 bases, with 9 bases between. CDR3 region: CASRVIGSPLHF. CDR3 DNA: TGTGCCAGCAGGGTTATTGGTTCACCCCTCCACTTT.

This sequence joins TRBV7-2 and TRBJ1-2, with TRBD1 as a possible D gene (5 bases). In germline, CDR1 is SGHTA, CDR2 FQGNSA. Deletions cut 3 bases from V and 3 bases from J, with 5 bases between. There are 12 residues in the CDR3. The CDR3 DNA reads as TGTGCCAGCAGCTTGGGGGACTATGGCTACACCTTC. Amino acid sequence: CASSLGDYGYTF.